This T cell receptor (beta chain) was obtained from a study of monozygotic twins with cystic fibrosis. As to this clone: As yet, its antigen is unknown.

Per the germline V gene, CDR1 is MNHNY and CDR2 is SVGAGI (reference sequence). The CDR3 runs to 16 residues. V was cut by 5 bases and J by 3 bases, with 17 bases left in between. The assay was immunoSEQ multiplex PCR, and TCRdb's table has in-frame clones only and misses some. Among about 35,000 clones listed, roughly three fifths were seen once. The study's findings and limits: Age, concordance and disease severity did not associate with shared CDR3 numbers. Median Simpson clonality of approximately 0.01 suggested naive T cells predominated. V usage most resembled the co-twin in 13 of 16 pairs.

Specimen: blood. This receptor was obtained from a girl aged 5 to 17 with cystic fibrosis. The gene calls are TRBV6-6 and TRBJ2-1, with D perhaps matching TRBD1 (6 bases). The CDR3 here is CASSHQGPGIYNEQFF. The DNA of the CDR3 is TGTGCCAGCAGTCATCAGGGGCCCGGCATCTACAATGAGCAGTTCTTC.